Sequencing of this T cell receptor beta chain was carried out in a study of blood T cells in healthy people across ages. This clonotype was detected only a few times. Its specificity is not known. J lost 0 bases, V lost 1 base, and 8 bases had no gene match. The CDR3 totals 17 residues. CDR1 is MGHDK, CDR2 SYGVNS, per germline. Together with a sample-barcoded 5' primer, a J-beta primer mix was included in a second PCR lasting about 7 to 12 cycles. Per-sample output comprised a minimum of 3 million paired-end reads containing CDR3. From the 5' RACE reads, TCRdb called clonotypes with MiXCR, one entry per CDR3 protein. Counted here are approximately 1.5 million distinct CDR3 sequences, around 35% occurring once; the ten biggest clones make up over 9%. Whole-study results and caveats: Diversity was estimated from one million T cells, and these estimates were considered underestimates.

This TCR was sampled from a woman in her 30s in good health. This chain uses TRBV25-1 with TRBJ2-5; 7 nucleotides line up with TRBD1. What was sequenced was blood. Here the CDR3 DNA reads TGTGCCAGCAGTGAATTGTTAGGCAGGGGGTACCAAGAGACCCAGTACTTC. Residues: CASSELLGRGYQETQYF.